One sample yielded the 16 T cell receptor beta chains listed below, sequenced in a study of cytomegalovirus exposure and HLA in healthy donors. The PCR contained 60 Vbeta and 13 Jbeta primers. TCRdb's copy holds only in-frame clones and misses some; the assay was immunoSEQ multiplex PCR. The table includes about 130,000 clones, around 74% detected once. Material: PBMCs. These receptors were taken from a man younger than 35 in good health and CMV-seropositive.

The CDR3 DNA is TGTGCCAGCAGTTTCCGGACAGGGTGGGCCGGGGAGCTGTTTTTT. It translates to CASSFRTGWAGELFF. J is TRBJ2-2 and V is TRBV27; TRBD1 aligns across 8 bases. Losses at the gene ends were 3 bases for V and 6 bases for J; bases not matched to a gene: 6. The germline CDR1 and CDR2 sequences are MNHEY and SMNVEV (reference sequence). The CDR3 covers 15 residues.

The table lists this clone with a few counts. The CDR3 region is CASRRRPGQGNSPLHF. The CDR3 region has the DNA TGTGCCAGCAGGCGGCGGCCGGGACAGGGGAATTCACCCCTCCACTTT. The V and J genes are TRBV28 and TRBJ1-6; 10 nucleotides match TRBD1. Trimming cost V 6 bases and J 7 bases; bases outside gene matches: 9. CDR3 size: 16 residues. Germline CDR1 is MDHEN and CDR2 is SYDVKM.

This clone was recorded only once. The rearrangement uses TRBV10-3 and TRBJ2-2, with 9 bases fitting TRBD1. J lost 3 bases, V lost 3 bases, and 5 bases had no gene match. In germline, CDR1 is ENHRY, CDR2 SYGVKD. This CDR3 has 16 amino acids. The CDR3 DNA reads TGTGCCATCAGTGAACGGACAGGGGAGGACACCGGGGAGCTGTTTTTT. Protein product: CAISERTGEDTGELFF.

This clone was picked up a small number of times. The chain carries TRBV6-6 and TRBJ1-6; the D is unclear. V shed 8 bases and J shed 11 bases, with 13 bases lying between them. CDR1 and CDR2 from the germline V gene are MNHNY and SVGAGI (reference sequence). The CDR3 is 12 amino acids. The CDR3 sequence: CASGPGIPPLHF. CDR3 coding DNA: TGTGCCAGCGGTCCGGGAATACCACCCCTCCACTTT.

In nucleotides, the CDR3 is TGTGCCAGCAGTTTTACCCCCCTGGGCAGGGCTAACACTGAAGCTTTCTTT. Translated: CASSFTPLGRANTEAFF. V gene TRBV27 combines with J gene TRBJ1-1, with D possibly TRBD1 on 5 matching bases. The germline CDR1 and CDR2 sequences are MNHEY and SMNVEV (reference sequence). V was trimmed by 3 bases and J by 2 bases, leaving 19 bases between them. This CDR3 comprises 17 residues.

The V and J genes are TRBV7-2 and TRBJ2-1; 9 bases agree with TRBD2. This CDR3 spans 14 amino acids. J lost 3 bases, V lost 5 bases, and 2 bases had no gene match. The V gene's germline CDR1 is SGHTA and CDR2 FQGNSA. The CDR3 spells CASSRAGGYNEQFF. The CDR3 nucleotides are TGTGCCAGCAGCCGAGCGGGGGGCTACAATGAGCAGTTCTTC.

V is TRBV9 and J is TRBJ2-3; tentative D call: TRBD2 (5 bases). The CDR3 length is 13 residues. The V end lost 3 bases, the J end lost 6 bases, and 11 bases lay between the germline ends. Germline V gene data show CDR1 as SGDLS and CDR2 as YYNGEE. The CDR3: CASSAQPGDTQYF. As DNA, the CDR3 is TGTGCCAGCAGCGCCCAGCCGGGGGATACGCAGTATTTT.

This clone has just a few counts. The junction departs from germline at one end; a sequencing error may be responsible. The V and J genes are TRBV7-7 and TRBJ1-1; 9 bases line up with TRBD1. This CDR3 has 17 amino acids. Germline V gives CDR1 SSHAT, CDR2 FNYEAQ (reference sequence). The CDR3 reads CASSLGDREGGKTEAFF. The CDR3 DNA reads TGTGCTAGCAGCTTAGGGGACAGGGAAGGTGGAAAGACTGAAGCTTTCTTT.

The chain combines TRBV5-4 with TRBJ2-7, with D maybe TRBD1 (5 bases). Germline CDR1 SGHNT, CDR2 YYREEE (reference sequence). The CDR3 consists of 14 residues. Trimming took 4 bases from V and 2 from J, leaving 13 bases between them. CDR3 coding DNA: TGTGCCAGCAGCCCGGACGGCAGGGCCTACGAGCAGTACTTC. This codes for CASSPDGRAYEQYF.

This clone was seen more than once but under ten times. V gene TRBV10-3 combines with J gene TRBJ2-5; 9 nucleotides match TRBD1. Germline V CDR1 and CDR2: ENHRY, SYGVKD. The J segment lost 5 bases and the V segment lost 5 bases, leaving 9 bases of the junction unmatched. CDR3 length: 15 amino acids. The CDR3 DNA is TGTGCCATCAGTCCGGGACAGGGAGGTCGGGAGACCCAGTACTTC. Its protein is CAISPGQGGRETQYF.

The V call is TRBV28, the J call TRBJ2-7, with TRBD1 matching 7 bases. V was pared by 3 bases and J by 6 bases, with 5 bases of the junction left unmatched. From germline, CDR1 is MDHEN and CDR2 SYDVKM. The CDR3 loop spans 13 amino acids. The CDR3 is CASSFYRGGEQYF. Written as DNA, the CDR3 is TGTGCCAGCAGTTTTTACAGGGGCGGCGAGCAGTACTTC.

The chain links TRBV9 to TRBJ2-2; perhaps TRBD2 as D (5 bases). The CDR3 contains 15 residues. Germline V lookup: CDR1 SGDLS, CDR2 YYNGEE. Trimming took 0 bases from V and 6 from J, leaving 12 bases between them. The CDR3 region is CASSVVVGSAGELFF. CDR3 sequence (DNA): TGTGCCAGCAGCGTAGTGGTGGGTAGCGCCGGGGAGCTGTTTTTT. Looking up the rest from reference TRBV9 and TRBJ2-2 gives the full variable domain: DSGVTQTPKHLITATGQRVTLRCSPRSGDLSVYWYQQSLDQGLQFLIQYYNGEERAKGNILERFSAQQFPDLHSELNLSSLELGDSALYFCASSVVVGSAGELFFGEGSRLTVL.

The chain links TRBV6-1 to TRBJ1-5; D remains unclear. The V and J ends lost 6 bases and 3 bases respectively, with 9 bases between them. This CDR3 is built from 13 residues. Germline CDR1 and CDR2: MNHNS and SASEGT. The CDR3 sequence is CASRQNLNQPQHF. In DNA form, the CDR3 reads TGTGCCAGCAGACAGAACCTCAATCAGCCCCAGCATTTT.

The chain links TRBV6-5 to TRBJ2-7; D is uncertain. CDR3 length: 15 residues. Germline V lookup: CDR1 MNHEY, CDR2 SVGAGI. Trimming took 0 bases from V and 2 from J, leaving 11 bases between them. The CDR3 loop is CASSYSLSTTYEQYF. In nucleotides, the CDR3 is TGTGCCAGCAGTTACTCACTATCTACCACCTACGAGCAGTACTTC.

The CDR3 region has the DNA TGCAGCGCTTCAGGGAGGAGAGCCGGGGAGCTGTTTTTT. The encoded protein is CSASGRRAGELFF. J is TRBJ2-2 and V is TRBV29-1; tentatively, D is TRBD2 (6 bases). V gave up 7 bases and J gave up 6 bases, with 15 bases separating them. The CDR3 runs to 13 residues. CDR1 is SQVTM and CDR2 is ANQGSEA in the germline V gene.

The chain links TRBV4-3 to TRBJ2-1, with D possibly being TRBD2 (5 bases). CDR1 is LGHNA and CDR2 is YSLEER in the germline V gene. V gave up 3 bases and J gave up 5 bases, with 14 bases separating them. This CDR3 spans 15 amino acids. The CDR3, as DNA: TGCGCCAGCAGCCAGGATAGCGTCCAAGACAATGAGCAGTTCTTC. Translation gives CASSQDSVQDNEQFF.